The 18 T cell receptor beta chains listed next were all sequenced from one sample in a study of CD8 T cells in Susac syndrome. RNA amounts of 0.5 to 1 ug underwent reverse transcription with random hexamers. TCRdb analysed the immunoSEQ multiplex PCR reads with MiXCR anew, one entry per CDR3 protein. This sample carries about 240,000 distinct CDR3 sequences, about 96% of them seen once, and the ten largest clones take about 0.095%. Sequencing was done on a sample of CD4+ T cells from PBMCs. The receptors originated from a human donor with Susac syndrome.

The chain links TRBV4-1 to TRBJ2-3; 11 bases are shared with TRBD2. CDR1 is MGHRA, CDR2 YSYEKL, per germline. This CDR3 has 20 residues. Germline trimming cut 4 bases from V and 0 bases from J; bases unmatched to any gene: 15. For the CDR3, the DNA is TGCGCCAGCAGCCGGCAAGGAGGGACTAGCGGCACCACTAGCACAGATACGCAGTATTTT. Translating gives CASSRQGGTSGTTSTDTQYF.

The chain uses TRBV30 and TRBJ1-1, with 7 bases aligning to TRBD1. V shed 1 base, J shed 3 bases, and the junction held 11 bases outside the gene matches. The CDR3 has 16 residues. Germline loops: CDR1 GTSNPN, CDR2 SVGIG (reference sequence). The CDR3 reads CAWSGKGATLDTEAFF. The CDR3 nucleotides read TGTGCCTGGAGTGGGAAGGGGGCTACTTTGGACACTGAAGCTTTCTTT.

The rearrangement uses TRBV7-9 and TRBJ1-4; D possibly corresponds to TRBD1 (5 bases). CDR1 and CDR2 from the germline V gene are SEHNR and FQNEAQ (reference sequence). The CDR3 has 13 amino acids. Trimming pared 5 bases from V and 12 bases from J, leaving 16 bases between. CDR3 loop: CASSPWDPRQLFF. The DNA for the CDR3 is TGTGCCAGCAGCCCATGGGACCCGCGACAACTGTTTTTT.

The chain joins TRBV29-1 to TRBJ1-4, with D unresolved. Germline CDR1 and CDR2: SQVTM and ANQGSEA. The CDR3 extends over 13 amino acids. V was cut by 7 bases and J by 0 bases, with 9 bases left in between. CDR3: CSAAPATNEKLFF. CDR3 coding DNA: TGCAGCGCCGCCCCTGCAACTAATGAAAAACTGTTTTTT.

The chain carries TRBV4-1 and TRBJ1-1; weak D call: TRBD1 (6 bases). The CDR3 loop spans 15 amino acids. Trimming took 0 bases from V and 2 from J, leaving 10 bases between them. The germline gives CDR1 MGHRA, CDR2 YSYEKL. The CDR3 region has the DNA TGCGCCAGCAGCCAAGATCAGGGGCTCAACACTGAAGCTTTCTTT. Amino acid sequence: CASSQDQGLNTEAFF.

The V and J genes are TRBV5-1 and TRBJ1-4; unclear D gene. V gave up 7 bases and J gave up 11 bases, with 15 bases separating them. The CDR3 covers 12 residues. Looked up from germline, CDR1 is SGHRS and CDR2 is YFSETQ. In DNA form, the CDR3 reads TGCGCCAGCCGGGGAGAAGGAGAGAAACTGTTTTTT. It encodes CASRGEGEKLFF.

V usage is TRBV29-1 and J usage is TRBJ2-5, with TRBD1 matching over 9 bases. Trimming took 4 bases from V and 4 from J; bases not matched to a gene: 4. The germline CDR1 and CDR2 sequences are SQVTM and ANQGSEA. This CDR3 has 13 residues. The DNA of the CDR3 is TGCAGCGTTGGGGACAGGGCCCCAGAGACCCAGTACTTC. It translates to CSVGDRAPETQYF.

This clonotype was found once. The chain combines TRBV3-1 with TRBJ2-1; 7 nucleotides align to TRBD2. Germline CDR1 and CDR2: LGHDT and YNNKEL (reference sequence). The CDR3 covers 15 residues. V shed 4 bases and J 4 bases; nucleotides not matched to a gene: 7. The CDR3 here is CASSPPGLLYNEQFF. DNA for the CDR3: TGTGCCAGCAGCCCGCCGGGACTACTATACAATGAGCAGTTCTTC.

The chain employs TRBV20-1 and TRBJ1-2, with 7 bases matching TRBD1. Germline V lookup: CDR1 DFQATT, CDR2 SNEGSKA (reference sequence). This CDR3 region has 13 residues. V was clipped by 4 bases and J by 1 base; unmatched bases: 3. CDR3 sequence: CSATRGDNYGYTF. The CDR3 region has the DNA TGCAGTGCTACCAGGGGGGATAACTATGGCTACACCTTC.

With respect to this clonotype: The junction does not match germline at one end; this may be a read error. The genes are TRBV20-1 and TRBJ2-4; D not certain. This CDR3 is 15 amino acids long. Germline CDR1 reads DFQATT; CDR2 reads SNEGSKA (reference sequence). This chain's CDR3 is CSAGDQRIAKNIQYF. CDR3 coding DNA: TGCAGTGCTGGAGATCAGCGAATAGCCAAAAACATTCAGTACTTC.

The rearrangement uses TRBV5-1 and TRBJ1-2; tentatively, D is TRBD1 (5 bases). The CDR3 loop spans 12 amino acids. In germline, CDR1 is SGHRS, CDR2 YFSETQ. Trimming pared 2 bases from V and 13 bases from J, leaving 15 bases between. Written as DNA, the CDR3 is TGCGCCAGCAGCTTTGGGGACGGAGTTGCCACCTTC. It encodes CASSFGDGVATF.

V is TRBV29-1 and J is TRBJ1-1; 10 bases fit TRBD1. Trimming took 6 bases from V and 5 from J; bases not matched to a gene: 6. Looked up from germline, CDR1 is SQVTM and CDR2 is ANQGSEA. The CDR3 is 13 amino acids. CDR3 sequence reads: CSVPGQGKTEAFF. The CDR3 DNA reads TGCAGCGTACCGGGACAGGGGAAAACTGAAGCTTTCTTT.

This clonotype appeared a single time. The chain uses TRBV10-3 and TRBJ2-5; 7 bases align to TRBD1. Trimming at V came to 6 bases and at J to 5 bases, leaving 6 bases not matched to a gene. CDR1 ENHRY and CDR2 SYGVKD come from the germline V gene. CDR3 length: 13 residues. The CDR3 DNA sequence: TGTGCCATCAGGGACACAGGGGAGGAGACCCAGTACTTC. Translation: CAIRDTGEETQYF.

The chain joins TRBV7-2 to TRBJ2-3, with unresolved D. This CDR3 is 18 amino acids long. Trimming cost V 4 bases and J 1 base, with 21 bases left between them. Looked up from germline, CDR1 is SGHTA and CDR2 is FQGNSA. The CDR3 DNA reads as TGTGCCAGCAGCTCTACCTACGGGCCGCCGCGTGGCACAGATACGCAGTATTTT. This sequence encodes CASSSTYGPPRGTDTQYF.

The chain employs TRBV29-1 and TRBJ2-3; TRBD2 agrees at 9 bases. Germline V CDR1 and CDR2: SQVTM, ANQGSEA. With 7 bases clipped from V and 0 bases from J, the junction kept 5 bases outside the gene matches. This CDR3 has 14 amino acids. CDR3 sequence: CSELTSGSTDTQYF. The CDR3 DNA sequence: TGCAGCGAATTGACTAGCGGAAGCACAGATACGCAGTATTTT.

The chain combines TRBV24-1 with TRBJ2-3, with a weak D call TRBD2 (5 bases). CDR1 is KGHDR, CDR2 SFDVKD, per germline. This CDR3 spans 14 amino acids. V lost 3 bases and J 3 bases, leaving 9 bases between the germline ends. In nucleotides, the CDR3 is TGTGCCACCAGTGATACGGGAAGAACAGATACGCAGTATTTT. This encodes CATSDTGRTDTQYF.

On this clonotype: Mismatch with germline at one junction end may stem from a read error. The chain couples TRBV5-1 to TRBJ1-5; maybe TRBD1 (5 bases). CDR1 is SGHRS, CDR2 YFSETQ, per germline. The CDR3 is 15 amino acids. In nucleotides, the CDR3 is TGTGCCAGCAGCTTAAGAGGGGACAGCAATCAGCCCCAGCATTTT. Translating gives CASSLRGDSNQPQHF.

The count of this clonotype is one. Written as DNA, the CDR3 is TGCAGCGTTTACAGGTCCCCTTCGAACACTGAAGCTTTCTTT. Its protein product is CSVYRSPSNTEAFF. The V gene is TRBV29-1, the J gene TRBJ1-1, with D possibly matching TRBD1 (5 bases). Per germline, CDR1 SQVTM and CDR2 ANQGSEA. Trimming left V 5 bases short and J 1 base short, with 14 bases between. This CDR3 comprises 14 residues.